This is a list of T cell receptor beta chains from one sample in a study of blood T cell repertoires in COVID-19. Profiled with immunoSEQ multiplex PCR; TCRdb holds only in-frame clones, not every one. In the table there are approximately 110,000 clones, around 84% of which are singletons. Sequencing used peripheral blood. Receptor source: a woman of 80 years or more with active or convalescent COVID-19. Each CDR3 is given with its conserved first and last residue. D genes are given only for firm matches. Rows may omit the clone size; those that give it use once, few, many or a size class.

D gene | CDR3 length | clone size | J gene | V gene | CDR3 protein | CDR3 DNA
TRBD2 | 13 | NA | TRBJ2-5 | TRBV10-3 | CAARLAGQETQYF | TGTGCCGCCCGACTAGCGGGGCAAGAGACCCAGTACTTC
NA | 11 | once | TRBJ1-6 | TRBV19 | CASSDSGTLHF | TGTGCCAGTAGCGACAGTGGAACTCTCCACTTT
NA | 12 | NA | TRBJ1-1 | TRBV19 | CASSTRNTEAFF | TGTGCCAGTAGTACCAGAAACACTGAAGCTTTCTTT
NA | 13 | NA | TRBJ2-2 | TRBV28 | CASDAGSTGELFF | TGTGCCAGCGATGCGGGAAGCACCGGGGAGCTGTTTTTT
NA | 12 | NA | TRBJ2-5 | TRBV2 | CASSVDVETQYF | TGTGCCAGCAGTGTAGATGTGGAGACCCAGTACTTC
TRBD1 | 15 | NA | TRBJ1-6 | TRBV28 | CASSTGGGYNSPLHF | TGTGCCAGCAGTACAGGGGGAGGGTATAATTCACCCCTCCACTTT
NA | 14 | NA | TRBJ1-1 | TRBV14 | CASSQILGGGVAFF | TGTGCCAGCAGCCAAATCTTAGGTGGAGGGGTAGCTTTCTTT
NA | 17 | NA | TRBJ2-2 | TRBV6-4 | CASSAPPEVIGTGELFF | TGTGCCAGCAGTGCCCCCCCCGAGGTAATCGGGACCGGGGAGCTGTTTTTT
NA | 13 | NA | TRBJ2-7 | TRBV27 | CASSLAGGYEQYF | TGTGCCAGCAGTTTAGCGGGCGGCTACGAGCAGTACTTC
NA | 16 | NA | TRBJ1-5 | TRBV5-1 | CASSPGGLPGNQPQHF | TGCGCCAGCAGCCCTGGGGGCCTGCCAGGCAATCAGCCCCAGCATTTT
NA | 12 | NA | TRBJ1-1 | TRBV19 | CASSIRLSEAFF | TGTGCCAGTAGTATCCGTCTATCTGAAGCTTTCTTT
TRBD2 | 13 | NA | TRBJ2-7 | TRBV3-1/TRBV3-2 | CASSGGGTYEQYF | TGTGCCAGCAGTGGCGGGGGGACCTACGAGCAGTACTTC
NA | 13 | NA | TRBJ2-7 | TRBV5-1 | CASSERSSYEQYF | TGCGCCAGCAGCGAGCGGAGCTCCTACGAGCAGTACTTC
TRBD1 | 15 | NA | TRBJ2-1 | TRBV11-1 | CASSQAGTEYNEQFF | TGTGCCAGCAGCCAAGCCGGGACAGAATACAATGAGCAGTTCTTC
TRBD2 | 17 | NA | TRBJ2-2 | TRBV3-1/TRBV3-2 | CASSPLSLAGVAGELFF | TGTGCCAGCAGCCCGCTATCCCTAGCGGGAGTCGCCGGGGAGCTGTTTTTT
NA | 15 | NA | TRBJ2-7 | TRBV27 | CASSLREGSPYEQYF | TGTGCCAGCAGTTTAAGAGAGGGTAGCCCCTACGAGCAGTACTTC
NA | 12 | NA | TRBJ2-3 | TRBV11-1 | CASSLSPDTQYF | TGTGCCAGCAGCCTATCCCCAGATACGCAGTATTTT
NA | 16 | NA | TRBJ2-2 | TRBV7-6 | CASSLLGADFSGELFF | TGTGCCAGCAGCTTGTTGGGGGCGGATTTCTCTGGGGAGCTGTTTTTT
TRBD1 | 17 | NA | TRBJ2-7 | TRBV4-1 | CASSQEVVSGGTYEQYF | TGCGCCAGCAGCCAAGAGGTGGTCTCAGGGGGCACCTACGAGCAGTACTTC
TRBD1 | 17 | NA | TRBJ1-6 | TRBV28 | CASSSGQGGSYNSPLHF | TGTGCCAGCAGCTCCGGACAGGGCGGCTCCTATAATTCACCCCTCCACTTT
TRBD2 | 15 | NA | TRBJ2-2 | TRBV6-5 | CASIISGPDTGELFF | TGTGCCAGCATCATTAGCGGGCCGGACACCGGGGAGCTGTTTTTT
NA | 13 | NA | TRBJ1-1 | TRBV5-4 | CASSFWRDSKAFF | TGTGCCAGCAGCTTTTGGAGGGACTCCAAAGCTTTCTTT
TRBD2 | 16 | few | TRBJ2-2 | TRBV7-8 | CASSPRTSGNTGELFF | TGTGCCAGCAGCCCGCGGACTAGCGGGAACACCGGGGAGCTGTTTTTT
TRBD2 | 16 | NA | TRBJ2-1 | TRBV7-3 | CASSTIAGGARNEQFF | TGTGCCAGCAGCACCATAGCGGGAGGGGCTCGCAATGAGCAGTTCTTC
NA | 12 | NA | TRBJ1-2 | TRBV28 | CASSREAYGYTF | TGTGCCAGCAGTCGTGAGGCCTATGGCTACACCTTC
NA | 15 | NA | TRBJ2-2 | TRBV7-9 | CASRPMRDNTGELFF | TGTGCCAGCAGGCCAATGCGGGATAACACCGGGGAGCTGTTTTTT
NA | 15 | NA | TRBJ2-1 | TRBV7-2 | CASSLPGLGGTEQFF | TGTGCCAGCAGCTTGCCGGGACTGGGGGGTACTGAGCAGTTCTTC
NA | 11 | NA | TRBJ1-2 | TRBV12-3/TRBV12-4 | CASSSGGGYTF | TGTGCCAGCAGTTCCGGGGGGGGCTACACCTTC
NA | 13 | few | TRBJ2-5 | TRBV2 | CASSAGTGETQYF | TGTGCCAGCAGTGCGGGAACGGGGGAGACCCAGTACTTC
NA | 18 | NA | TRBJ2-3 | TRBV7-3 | CASSLSLSAGLSTDTQYF | TGTGCCAGCAGCTTAAGTTTATCGGCGGGCCTAAGTACAGATACGCAGTATTTT
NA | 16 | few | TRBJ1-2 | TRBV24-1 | CATSDSVGAGSYGYTF | TGTGCCACCAGTGATTCCGTGGGGGCAGGTAGTTATGGCTACACCTTC
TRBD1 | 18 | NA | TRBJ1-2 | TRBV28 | CASSLLLGGTGEMGGYTF | TGTGCCAGCAGTTTGCTTTTAGGGGGGACAGGGGAGATGGGTGGCTACACCTTC
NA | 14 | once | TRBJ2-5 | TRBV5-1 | CASSLSDSQETQYF | TGCGCCAGCAGCTTGTCGGACAGCCAAGAGACCCAGTACTTC
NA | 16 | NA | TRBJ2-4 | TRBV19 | CASSIRQGSGGNIQYF | TGTGCCAGTAGTATACGCCAGGGCTCCGGGGGAAACATTCAGTACTTC
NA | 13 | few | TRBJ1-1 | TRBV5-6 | CASSWGVNTEAFF | TGTGCCAGCAGCTGGGGGGTGAACACTGAAGCTTTCTTT
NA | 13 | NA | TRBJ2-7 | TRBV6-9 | CASRKIGQHEQYF | TGTGCCAGCAGGAAGATCGGACAGCACGAGCAGTACTTC
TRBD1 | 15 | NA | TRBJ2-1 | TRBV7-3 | CASNDGTGAYNEQFF | TGTGCCAGCAACGATGGGACAGGAGCTTACAATGAGCAGTTCTTC
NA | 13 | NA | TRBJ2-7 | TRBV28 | CAAVAGNTYEQYF | TGTGCCGCCGTCGCCGGGAATACCTACGAGCAGTACTTC
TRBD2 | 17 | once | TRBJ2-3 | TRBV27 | CASSPWGLADRTDTQYF | TGTGCCAGCAGTCCCTGGGGTCTAGCGGACCGCACAGATACGCAGTATTTT
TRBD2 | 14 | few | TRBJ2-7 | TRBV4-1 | CASSHTSGPYEQYF | TGCGCCAGCAGCCACACTAGCGGACCCTACGAGCAGTACTTC
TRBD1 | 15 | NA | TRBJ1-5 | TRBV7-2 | CASSLTGGAGQPQHF | TGTGCCAGCAGCTTAACAGGGGGCGCGGGTCAGCCCCAGCATTTT
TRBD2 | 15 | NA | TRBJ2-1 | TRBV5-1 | CASSISGRGVDEQFF | TGCGCCAGCAGCATTAGCGGGAGGGGCGTGGATGAGCAGTTCTTC
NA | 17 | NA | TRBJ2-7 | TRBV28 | CASSLPLAGLDSYEQYF | TGTGCCAGCAGTTTGCCCCTCGCGGGTCTCGATTCCTACGAGCAGTACTTC
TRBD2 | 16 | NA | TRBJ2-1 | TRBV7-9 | CASSLGTSENYNEQFF | TGTGCCAGCAGCTTAGGAACTAGCGAAAACTACAATGAGCAGTTCTTC
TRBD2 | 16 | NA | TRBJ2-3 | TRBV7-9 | CASSSGLAGGLDTQYF | TGTGCCAGCAGCTCCGGACTAGCGGGAGGGTTAGATACGCAGTATTTT
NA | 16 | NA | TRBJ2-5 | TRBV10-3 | CAISEFRSSEIQTQYF | TGTGCCATCAGTGAGTTCCGGAGTTCGGAAATACAGACCCAGTACTTC
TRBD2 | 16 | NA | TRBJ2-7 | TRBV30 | CAWSVRAGGLSYEQYF | TGTGCCTGGAGTGTACGAGCGGGAGGCCTCTCATACGAGCAGTACTTC
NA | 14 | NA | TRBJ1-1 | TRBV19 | CASSVSPGRAEAFF | TGTGCCAGTAGTGTAAGCCCAGGCAGAGCTGAAGCTTTCTTT
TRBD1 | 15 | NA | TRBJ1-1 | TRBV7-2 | CASSLEAGGNTEAFF | TGTGCCAGCAGCTTAGAGGCAGGGGGGAACACTGAAGCTTTCTTT
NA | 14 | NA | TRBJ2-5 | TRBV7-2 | CASSPSGERETQYF | TGTGCCAGCAGCCCCTCCGGGGAGAGGGAGACCCAGTACTTC
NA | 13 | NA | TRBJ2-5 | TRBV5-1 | CASSLNYQETQYF | TGCGCCAGCAGCCTGAACTACCAAGAGACCCAGTACTTC
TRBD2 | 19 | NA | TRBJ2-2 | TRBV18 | CASSPRSSGRRGSTGELFF | TGTGCCAGCTCACCACGTTCTAGCGGGAGGAGGGGAAGCACCGGGGAGCTGTTTTTT
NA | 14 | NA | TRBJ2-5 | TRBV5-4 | CASSPGLAQETQYF | TGTGCCAGCAGCCCGGGACTCGCCCAAGAGACCCAGTACTTC
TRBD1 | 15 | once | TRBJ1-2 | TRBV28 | CASATGTGSSWGYTF | TGTGCCAGCGCTACCGGGACAGGGTCTAGTTGGGGCTACACCTTC
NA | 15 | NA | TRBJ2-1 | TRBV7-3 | CASSTSSVVNNEQFF | TGTGCCAGCAGCACCTCTAGCGTAGTCAACAATGAGCAGTTCTTC
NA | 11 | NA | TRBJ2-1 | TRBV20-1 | CSAKGLREQFF | TGCAGTGCTAAGGGACTCCGTGAGCAGTTCTTC
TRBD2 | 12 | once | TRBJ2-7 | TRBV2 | CARVAGYYEQYF | TGTGCCAGGGTAGCGGGGTACTACGAGCAGTACTTC